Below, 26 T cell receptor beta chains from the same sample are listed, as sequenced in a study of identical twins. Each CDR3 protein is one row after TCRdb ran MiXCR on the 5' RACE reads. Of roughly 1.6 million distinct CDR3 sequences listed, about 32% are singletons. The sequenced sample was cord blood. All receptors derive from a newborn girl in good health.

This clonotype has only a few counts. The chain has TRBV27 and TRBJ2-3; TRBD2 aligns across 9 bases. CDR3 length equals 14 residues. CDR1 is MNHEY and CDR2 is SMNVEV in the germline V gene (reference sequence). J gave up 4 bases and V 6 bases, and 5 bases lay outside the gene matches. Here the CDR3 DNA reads TGTGCCAGCAGCCGGACTAGCGTGTCAGATACGCAGTATTTT. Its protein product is CASSRTSVSDTQYF.

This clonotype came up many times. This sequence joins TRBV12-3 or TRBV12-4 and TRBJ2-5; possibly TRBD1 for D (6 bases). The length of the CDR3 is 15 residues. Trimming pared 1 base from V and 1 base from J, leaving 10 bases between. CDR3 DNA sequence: TGTGCCAGCAGTTTAGACAGGGAATCCCAAGAGACCCAGTACTTC. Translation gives CASSLDRESQETQYF.

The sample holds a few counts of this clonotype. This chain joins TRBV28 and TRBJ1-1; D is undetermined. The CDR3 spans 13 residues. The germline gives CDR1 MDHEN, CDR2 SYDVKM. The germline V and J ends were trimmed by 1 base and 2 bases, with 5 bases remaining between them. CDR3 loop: CASSLYQNTEAFF. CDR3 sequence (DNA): TGTGCCAGCAGTTTATACCAAAACACTGAAGCTTTCTTT.

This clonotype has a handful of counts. CDR3 amino acids: CASSRLQGPQAKNIQYF. The CDR3 bases are TGTGCCAGCAGCAGACTCCAGGGCCCTCAAGCCAAAAACATTCAGTACTTC. V is TRBV11-2 and J is TRBJ2-4; possibly TRBD1 for D (5 bases). CDR1 and CDR2 (germline): SGHAT, FQNNGV. This CDR3 spans 17 amino acids. Trimming pared 5 bases from V and 0 bases from J, leaving 17 bases between.

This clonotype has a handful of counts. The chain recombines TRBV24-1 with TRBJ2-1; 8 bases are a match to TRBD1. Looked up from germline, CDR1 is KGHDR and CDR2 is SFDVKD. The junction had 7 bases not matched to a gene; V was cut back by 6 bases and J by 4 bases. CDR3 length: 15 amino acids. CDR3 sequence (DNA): TGTGCCACCAGTCCCAGGGGGCCCCTTTACAATGAGCAGTTCTTC. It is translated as CATSPRGPLYNEQFF.

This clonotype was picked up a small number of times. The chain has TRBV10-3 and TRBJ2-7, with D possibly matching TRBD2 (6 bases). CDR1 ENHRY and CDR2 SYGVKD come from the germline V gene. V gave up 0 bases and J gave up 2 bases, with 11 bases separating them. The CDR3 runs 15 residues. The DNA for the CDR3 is TGTGCCATCAGTGAGTCGCGGGGCAGGACCTACGAGCAGTACTTC. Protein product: CAISESRGRTYEQYF.

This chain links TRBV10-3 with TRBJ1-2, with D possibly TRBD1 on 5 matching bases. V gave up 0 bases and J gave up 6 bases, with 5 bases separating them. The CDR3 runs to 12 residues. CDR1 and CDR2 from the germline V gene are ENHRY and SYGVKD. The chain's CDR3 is CAISESGHGYTF. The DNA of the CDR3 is TGTGCCATCAGTGAGTCGGGACATGGCTACACCTTC.

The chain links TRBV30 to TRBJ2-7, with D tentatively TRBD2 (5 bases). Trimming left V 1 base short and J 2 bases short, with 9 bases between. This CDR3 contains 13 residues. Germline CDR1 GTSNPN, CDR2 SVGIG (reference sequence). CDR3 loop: CAWSGARAYEQYF. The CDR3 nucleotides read TGTGCCTGGAGTGGTGCGAGGGCCTACGAGCAGTACTTC. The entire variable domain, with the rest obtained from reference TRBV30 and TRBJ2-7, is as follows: SQTIHQWPATLVQPVGSPLSLECTVEGTSNPNLYWYRQAAGRGLQLLFYSVGIGQISSEVPQNLSASRPQDRQFILSSKKLLLSDSGFYLCAWSGARAYEQYFGPGTRLTVT.

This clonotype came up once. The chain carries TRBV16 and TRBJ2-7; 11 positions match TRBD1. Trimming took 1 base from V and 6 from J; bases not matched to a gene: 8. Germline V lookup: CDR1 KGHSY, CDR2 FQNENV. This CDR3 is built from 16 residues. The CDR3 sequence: CASSQLSPGQGGEQYF. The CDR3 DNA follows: TGTGCCAGCAGCCAATTATCTCCGGGACAGGGGGGCGAGCAGTACTTC.

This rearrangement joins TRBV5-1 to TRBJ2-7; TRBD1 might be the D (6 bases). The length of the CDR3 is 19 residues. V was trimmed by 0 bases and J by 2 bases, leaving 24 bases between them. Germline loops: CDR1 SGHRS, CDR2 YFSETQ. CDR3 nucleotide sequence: TGCGCCAGCAGCTTGGGCCCATTTCAACGACAGGCAAGGACCTACGAGCAGTACTTC. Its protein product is CASSLGPFQRQARTYEQYF.

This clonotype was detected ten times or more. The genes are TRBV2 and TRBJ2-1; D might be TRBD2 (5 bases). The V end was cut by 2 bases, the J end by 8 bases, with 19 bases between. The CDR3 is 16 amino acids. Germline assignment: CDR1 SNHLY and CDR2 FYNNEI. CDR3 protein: CASSELSRILGDEQFF. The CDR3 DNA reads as TGTGCCAGCAGTGAACTGAGCCGCATCCTCGGGGATGAGCAGTTCTTC.

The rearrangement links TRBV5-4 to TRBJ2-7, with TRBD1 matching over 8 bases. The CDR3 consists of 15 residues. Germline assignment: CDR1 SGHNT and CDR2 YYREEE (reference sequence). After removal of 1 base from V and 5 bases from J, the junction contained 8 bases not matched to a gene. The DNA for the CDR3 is TGTGCCAGCAGCTTGACGACCGGACAGGGCCACGAGCAGTACTTC. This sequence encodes CASSLTTGQGHEQYF.

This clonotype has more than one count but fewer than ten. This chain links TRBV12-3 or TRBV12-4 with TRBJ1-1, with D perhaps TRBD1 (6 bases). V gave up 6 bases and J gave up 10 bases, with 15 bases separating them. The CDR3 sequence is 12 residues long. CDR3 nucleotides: TGTGCCAGCAGCGGTGGGGGGCGCCTAGCTTTCTTT. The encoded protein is CASSGGGRLAFF.

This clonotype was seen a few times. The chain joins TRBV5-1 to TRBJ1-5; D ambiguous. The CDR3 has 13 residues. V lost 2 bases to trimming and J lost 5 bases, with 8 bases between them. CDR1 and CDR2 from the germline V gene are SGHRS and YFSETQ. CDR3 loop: CASSFTDDQPQHF. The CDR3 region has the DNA TGCGCCAGCAGCTTCACAGATGATCAGCCCCAGCATTTT.

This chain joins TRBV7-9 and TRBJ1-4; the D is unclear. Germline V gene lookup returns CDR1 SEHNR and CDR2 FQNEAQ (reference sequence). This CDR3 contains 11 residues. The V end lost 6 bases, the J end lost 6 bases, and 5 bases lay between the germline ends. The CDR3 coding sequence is TGTGCCAGCAGTCCAGATGAAAAACTGTTTTTT. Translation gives CASSPDEKLFF.

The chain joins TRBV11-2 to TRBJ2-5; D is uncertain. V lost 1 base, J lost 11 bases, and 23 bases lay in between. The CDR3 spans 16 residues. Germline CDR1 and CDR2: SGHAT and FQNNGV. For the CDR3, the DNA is TGTGCCAGCAGCTTAGTTCCACAAGGCCCCTACAATGAGCAGTACTTC. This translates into CASSLVPQGPYNEQYF.

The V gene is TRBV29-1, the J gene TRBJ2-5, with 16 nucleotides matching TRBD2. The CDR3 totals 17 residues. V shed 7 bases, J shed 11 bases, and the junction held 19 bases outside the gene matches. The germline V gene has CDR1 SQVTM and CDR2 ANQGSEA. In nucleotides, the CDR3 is TGCAGCGCGCCGGGACTAGCGGGAGGGCCAAGTTACAATGAGCAGTACTTC. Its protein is CSAPGLAGGPSYNEQYF. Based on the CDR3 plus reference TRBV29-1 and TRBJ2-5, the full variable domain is SAVISQKPSRDICQRGTSLTIQCQVDSQVTMMFWYRQQPGQSLTLIATANQGSEATYESGFVIDKFPISRPNLTFSTLTVSNMSPEDSSIYLCSAPGLAGGPSYNEQYFGPGTRLLVL.

CDR3 nucleotide sequence: TGTGCCTGGAGTGGGGGCGCGCTCGAGACCCAGTACTTC. Its translation is CAWSGGALETQYF. V usage is TRBV30 and J usage is TRBJ2-5, with a possible D match to TRBD1 (5 bases). With 1 base removed from V and 5 bases from J, the gap between germline ends came to 11 bases. CDR1 and CDR2 (germline): GTSNPN, SVGIG (reference sequence). The length of the CDR3 is 13 residues.

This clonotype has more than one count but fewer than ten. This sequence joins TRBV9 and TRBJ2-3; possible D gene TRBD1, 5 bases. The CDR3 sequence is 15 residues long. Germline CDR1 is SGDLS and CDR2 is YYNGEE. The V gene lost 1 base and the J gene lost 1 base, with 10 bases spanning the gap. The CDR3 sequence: CASSVQGGGTDTQYF. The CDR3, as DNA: TGTGCCAGCAGCGTACAGGGTGGGGGCACAGATACGCAGTATTTT.

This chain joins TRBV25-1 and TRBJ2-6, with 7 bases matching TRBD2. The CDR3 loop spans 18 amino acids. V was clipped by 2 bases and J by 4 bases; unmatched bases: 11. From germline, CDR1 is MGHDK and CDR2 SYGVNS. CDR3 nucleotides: TGTGCCAGCAGTGAAACCGTACTAGCGAAGGCCGGGGCCAACGTCCTGACTTTC. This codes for CASSETVLAKAGANVLTF.

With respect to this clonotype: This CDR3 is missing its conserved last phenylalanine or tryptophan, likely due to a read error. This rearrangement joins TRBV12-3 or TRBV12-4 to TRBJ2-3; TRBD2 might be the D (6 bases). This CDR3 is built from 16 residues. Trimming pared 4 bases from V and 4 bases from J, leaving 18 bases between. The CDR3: CASSYGTPSSADTQYS. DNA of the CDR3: TGTGCCAGCAGTTATGGGACTCCCTCTAGCGCAGATACGCAGTATTCT.

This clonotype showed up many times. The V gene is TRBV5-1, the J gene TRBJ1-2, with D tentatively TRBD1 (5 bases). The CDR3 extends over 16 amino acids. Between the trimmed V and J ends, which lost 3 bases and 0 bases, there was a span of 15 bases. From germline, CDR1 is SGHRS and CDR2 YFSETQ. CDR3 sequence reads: CASSWTPYNANYGYTF. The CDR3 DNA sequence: TGCGCCAGCAGCTGGACACCCTACAACGCTAACTATGGCTACACCTTC.

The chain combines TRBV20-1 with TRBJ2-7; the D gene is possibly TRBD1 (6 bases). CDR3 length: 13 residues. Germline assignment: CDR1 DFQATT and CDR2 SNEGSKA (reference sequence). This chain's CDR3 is CRAARGTSYEQYF. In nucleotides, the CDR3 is TGCAGGGCCGCTAGGGGGACCTCCTACGAGCAGTACTTC.

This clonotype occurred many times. DNA for the CDR3: TGTGCCAGCAGCTTGGGAGGGCTCACCTACGAGCAGTACTTC. It encodes CASSLGGLTYEQYF. V and J are TRBV7-2 and TRBJ2-7; 7 bases are a match to TRBD2. CDR1 SGHTA and CDR2 FQGNSA come from the germline V gene. The junction had 4 bases not matched to a gene; V was cut back by 3 bases and J by 2 bases. The CDR3 loop spans 14 amino acids.

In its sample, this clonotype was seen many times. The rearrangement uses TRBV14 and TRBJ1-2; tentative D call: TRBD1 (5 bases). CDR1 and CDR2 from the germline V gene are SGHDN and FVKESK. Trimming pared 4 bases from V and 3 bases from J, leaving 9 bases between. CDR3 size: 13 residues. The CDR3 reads CASSRQYHYGYTF. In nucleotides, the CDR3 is TGTGCCAGCAGCCGACAGTACCACTATGGCTACACCTTC.

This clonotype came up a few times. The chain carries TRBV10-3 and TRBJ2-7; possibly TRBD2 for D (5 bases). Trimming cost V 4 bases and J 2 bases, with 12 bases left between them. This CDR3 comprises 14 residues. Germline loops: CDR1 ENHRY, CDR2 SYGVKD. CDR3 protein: CAISGTSRTYEQYF. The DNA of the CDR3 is TGTGCCATCAGTGGGACTTCCCGTACCTACGAGCAGTACTTC.